Below are 14 T cell receptor beta chains sequenced from a single sample in a study of cytomegalovirus exposure and HLA in healthy donors. A multiplex PCR was run with 60 Vbeta primers and 13 Jbeta primers. Using immunoSEQ multiplex PCR, the repertoire was profiled, and TCRdb retains in-frame clones only, with some absent. In the table there are 150,000 to 200,000 clones, 62% of which are singletons. The sequencing sample was made of PBMCs. Every receptor here comes from a man aged 35 to 55 in good health and CMV-seronegative.

CDR3: CATSRDRGREFF. The DNA for the CDR3 is TGTGCCACCAGCAGAGATAGGGGCCGGGAGTTCTTC. V gene TRBV15 combines with J gene TRBJ2-1; D is perhaps TRBD1 (5 bases). The V end was cut by 0 bases, the J end by 14 bases, with 11 bases between. The length of the CDR3 is 12 residues. Looked up from germline, CDR1 is LNHNV and CDR2 is YYDKDF (reference sequence).

This clone was seen a few times. This chain connects TRBV28 to TRBJ1-2; 10 nucleotides agree with TRBD1. Germline V gene data show CDR1 as MDHEN and CDR2 as SYDVKM. Trimming removed 3 bases from V and 4 bases from J; junction bases left unmatched: 2. This CDR3 comprises 14 residues. The CDR3 nucleotides are TGTGCCAGCAGTTTCGACAGGGGGCCCTATGGCTACACCTTC. The encoded protein is CASSFDRGPYGYTF.

This chain joins TRBV11-3 and TRBJ2-3, with 9 bases that match TRBD2. V was pared by 1 base and J by 1 base, with 6 bases of the junction left unmatched. Germline values: CDR1 SGHNT, CDR2 YENEEA. This CDR3 spans 17 amino acids. CDR3 sequence (DNA): TGTGCCAGCAGCTTAGCAGAGCAGCGGGGGGGCACAGATACGCAGTATTTT. Protein product: CASSLAEQRGGTDTQYF.

The V gene is TRBV11-2, the J gene TRBJ1-1; D not resolved. Between the trimmed V and J ends, which lost 5 bases and 5 bases, there was a span of 12 bases. This CDR3 comprises 13 residues. The V gene's germline CDR1 is SGHAT and CDR2 FQNNGV. CDR3 bases: TGTGCCAGCAGCGTTCAACCGGGGACTGAAGCTTTCTTT. The encoded protein is CASSVQPGTEAFF.

The chain uses TRBV5-4 and TRBJ1-5; TRBD1 is a possible D gene (6 bases). The germline V and J ends were trimmed by 0 bases and 6 bases, with 13 bases remaining between them. This CDR3 is 15 amino acids long. Germline V gene sequence: CDR1 SGHNT, CDR2 YYREEE (reference sequence). Written as DNA, the CDR3 is TGTGCCAGCAGCTTGGCACCAGGGGCGGGTCAGCCCCAGCATTTT. This gives the protein CASSLAPGAGQPQHF.

V is TRBV7-8 and J is TRBJ2-3, with a possible D match to TRBD2 (6 bases). Germline CDR1 and CDR2: SGHVS and FQNEAQ. Trimming pared 10 bases from V and 0 bases from J, leaving 14 bases between. The CDR3 is 14 amino acids. The CDR3 sequence is CATNWGTSTDTQYF. The CDR3 DNA sequence: TGTGCCACGAACTGGGGGACTAGCACAGATACGCAGTATTTT.

The chain links TRBV5-1 to TRBJ1-1; a weak D match, TRBD1 (5 bases). V dropped 0 bases and J dropped 1 base, with 10 bases sitting between them. CDR3 length equals 15 residues. The germline V gene has CDR1 SGHRS and CDR2 YFSETQ. The CDR3 coding sequence is TGCGCCAGCAGCTTGGGCAGGGTGGGGAACACTGAAGCTTTCTTT. It yields the protein CASSLGRVGNTEAFF.

V usage is TRBV7-9 and J usage is TRBJ2-3; tentatively, D is TRBD2 (5 bases). The germline V gene encodes CDR1 SEHNR and CDR2 FQNEAQ (reference sequence). This CDR3 region has 12 residues. V shed 3 bases and J shed 8 bases, with 9 bases lying between them. Here the CDR3 reads CASSFLAGTQYF. CDR3 nucleotides: TGTGCCAGCAGCTTCCTCGCGGGTACGCAGTATTTT.

The chain employs TRBV30 and TRBJ1-4; possible D gene TRBD1, 5 bases. V dropped 0 bases and J dropped 8 bases, with 13 bases sitting between them. The CDR3 sequence is 14 residues long. Germline lookup yields CDR1 GTSNPN and CDR2 SVGIG (reference sequence). DNA of the CDR3: TGTGCCTGGAGTGTAGTAGGGCGGGGGGAAAAACTGTTTTTT. This gives the protein CAWSVVGRGEKLFF.

This clone was picked up a small number of times. The rearrangement uses TRBV19 and TRBJ2-2; 15 bases map to TRBD2. Germline V gives CDR1 LNHDA, CDR2 SQIVND (reference sequence). Trimming took 9 bases from V and 6 from J; bases not matched to a gene: 8. The length of the CDR3 is 16 residues. This chain's CDR3 is CASRGLAGGRAGELFF. The CDR3 nucleotides are TGTGCCAGCAGGGGACTAGCGGGAGGACGGGCCGGGGAGCTGTTTTTT.

The table lists this clone with a few counts. The rearrangement uses TRBV30 and TRBJ2-1; unclear D gene. Germline V gene lookup returns CDR1 GTSNPN and CDR2 SVGIG (reference sequence). This CDR3 comprises 13 residues. V dropped 2 bases and J dropped 8 bases, with 13 bases sitting between them. CDR3 region: CAWSPLANHEQFF. CDR3 bases: TGTGCCTGGAGTCCGTTGGCAAACCATGAGCAGTTCTTC.

V gene TRBV29-1 combines with J gene TRBJ1-1; TRBD1 aligns across 8 bases. This CDR3 is 14 amino acids long. CDR1 and CDR2 (germline): SQVTM, ANQGSEA. The V gene end was trimmed by 7 bases and the J gene end by 6 bases; junction bases not matched to a gene: 13. The CDR3, as DNA: TGCAGCGCAGAAATGACAGGGGCGAGGTCTGAAGCTTTCTTT. This codes for CSAEMTGARSEAFF.

V gene TRBV4-3 combines with J gene TRBJ2-2; TRBD2 is a possible D gene (7 bases). The CDR3 loop spans 16 amino acids. CDR1 LGHNA and CDR2 YSLEER come from the germline V gene. Trimming removed 0 bases at V and 6 bases at J, with 14 bases between. Here the CDR3 DNA reads TGCGCCAGCAGCCAAGAAGGGGGGGGCGCGTCCGGGGAGCTGTTTTTT. This sequence encodes CASSQEGGGASGELFF.

This clone occurred a few times. The V call is TRBV7-9, the J call TRBJ1-2; D perhaps matches TRBD1 (5 bases). Trimming stripped 1 base from V and 8 bases from J, with 8 bases between. The CDR3 contains 12 residues. Per germline, CDR1 SEHNR and CDR2 FQNEAQ (reference sequence). The CDR3 nucleotides are TGTGCCAGCAGCTTAGGGGGGGAAGGCTACACCTTC. Residues: CASSLGGEGYTF.